This T cell receptor (beta chain) was obtained from a study of T cell responses to AZD1222 COVID-19 vaccine. Study results and caveats: White British people made up most donors, females outnumbered males, and clonal diversity was possibly underestimated. None of the repertoires were sampled until the peak T cell response had passed. Researchers report vaccine-associated CD4 TCRs spanning spike, with dominance at 160-218 and 743-854.

Produced via immunoSEQ multiplex PCR; TCRdb's table is partial and in-frame only. The sample holds 150,000 to 180,000 clones, roughly 90% seen once. Germline lookup yields CDR1 LGHDT and CDR2 YNNKEL (reference sequence). The CDR3 is 11 amino acids. V was shortened by 8 bases and J by 4 bases, with 8 bases between the two germline ends. With regard to this clone: Antigen unknown.

The genes are TRBV3-1 (or the pseudogene TRBV3-2) and TRBJ2-5; D is tentatively TRBD1 or TRBD2 (6 bases each). The source is an adult in good health. Sample: peripheral blood, taken on day 0 of AZD1222 vaccination. The CDR3 bases are TGTGCCAGCCGGGGGCGAGAGACCCAGTACTTC. Amino acids: CASRGRETQYF.